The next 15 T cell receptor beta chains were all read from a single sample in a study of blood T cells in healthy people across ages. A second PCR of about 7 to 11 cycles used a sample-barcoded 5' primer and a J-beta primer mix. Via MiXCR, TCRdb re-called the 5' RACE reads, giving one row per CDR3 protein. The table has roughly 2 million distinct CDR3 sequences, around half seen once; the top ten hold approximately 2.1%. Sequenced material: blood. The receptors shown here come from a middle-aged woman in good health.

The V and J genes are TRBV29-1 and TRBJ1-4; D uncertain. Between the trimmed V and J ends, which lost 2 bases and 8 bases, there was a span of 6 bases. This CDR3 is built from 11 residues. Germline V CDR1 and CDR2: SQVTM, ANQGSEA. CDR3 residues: CSVELWEKLFF. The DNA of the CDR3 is TGCAGCGTTGAATTGTGGGAAAAACTGTTTTTT.

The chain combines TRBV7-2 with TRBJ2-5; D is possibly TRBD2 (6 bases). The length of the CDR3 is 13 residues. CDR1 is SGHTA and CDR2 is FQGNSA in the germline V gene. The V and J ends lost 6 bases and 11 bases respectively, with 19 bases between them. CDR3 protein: CASRPGTSDEQYF. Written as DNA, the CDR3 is TGTGCCAGCAGACCCGGGACTTCCGATGAGCAGTACTTC.

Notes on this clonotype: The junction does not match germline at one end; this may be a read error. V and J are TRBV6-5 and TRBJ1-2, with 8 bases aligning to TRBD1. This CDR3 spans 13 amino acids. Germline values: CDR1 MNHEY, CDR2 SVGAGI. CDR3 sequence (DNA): TGTGCCAGCAGTTCCAGGGGGCTCTATAGCTACACCTTC. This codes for CASSSRGLYSYTF.

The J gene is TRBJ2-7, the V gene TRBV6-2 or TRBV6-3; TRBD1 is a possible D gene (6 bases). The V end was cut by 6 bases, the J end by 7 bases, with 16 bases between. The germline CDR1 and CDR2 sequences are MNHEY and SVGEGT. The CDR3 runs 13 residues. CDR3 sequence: CASRGHTYNEQYF. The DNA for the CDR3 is TGTGCCAGCAGGGGACATACCTACAATGAGCAGTACTTC.

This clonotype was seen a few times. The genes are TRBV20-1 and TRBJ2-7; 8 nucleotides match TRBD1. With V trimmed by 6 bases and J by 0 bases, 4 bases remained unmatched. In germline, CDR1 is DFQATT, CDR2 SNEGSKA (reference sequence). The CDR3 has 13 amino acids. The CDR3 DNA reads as TGCAGTGCCCGACAGGGGTCCTCCTACGAGCAGTACTTC. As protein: CSARQGSSYEQYF.

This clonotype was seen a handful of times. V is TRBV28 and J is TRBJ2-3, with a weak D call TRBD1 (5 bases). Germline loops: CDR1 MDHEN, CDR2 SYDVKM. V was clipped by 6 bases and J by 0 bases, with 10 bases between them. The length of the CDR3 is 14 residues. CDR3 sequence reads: CASSRKGSTDTQYF. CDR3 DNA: TGTGCCAGCAGCCGCAAGGGGAGCACAGATACGCAGTATTTT.

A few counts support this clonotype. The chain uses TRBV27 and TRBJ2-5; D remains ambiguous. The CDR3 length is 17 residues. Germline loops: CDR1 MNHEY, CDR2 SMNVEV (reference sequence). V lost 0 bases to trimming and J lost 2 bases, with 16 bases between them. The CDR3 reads CASSLSRTHRWQETQYF. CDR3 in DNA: TGTGCCAGCAGTTTATCGAGGACCCACCGGTGGCAAGAGACCCAGTACTTC.

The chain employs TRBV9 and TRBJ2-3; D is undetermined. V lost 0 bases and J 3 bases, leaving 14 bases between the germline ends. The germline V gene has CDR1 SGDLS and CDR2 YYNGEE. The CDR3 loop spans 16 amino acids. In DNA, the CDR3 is TGTGCCAGCAGCGTAGCTGGGTCAGTGGGTACAGATACGCAGTATTTT. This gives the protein CASSVAGSVGTDTQYF.

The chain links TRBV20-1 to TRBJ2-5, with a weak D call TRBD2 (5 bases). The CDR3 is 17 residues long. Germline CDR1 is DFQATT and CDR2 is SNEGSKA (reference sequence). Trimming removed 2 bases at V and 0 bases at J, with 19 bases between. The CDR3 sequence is CSARIETRAQYQETQYF. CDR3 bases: TGCAGTGCTAGAATAGAGACGAGGGCCCAGTACCAAGAGACCCAGTACTTC.

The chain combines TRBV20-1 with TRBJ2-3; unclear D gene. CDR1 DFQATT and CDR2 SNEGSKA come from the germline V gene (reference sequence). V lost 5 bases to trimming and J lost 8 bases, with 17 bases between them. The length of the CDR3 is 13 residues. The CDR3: CSAGLSRTVTQYF. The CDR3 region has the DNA TGCAGTGCTGGATTATCCCGGACCGTTACGCAGTATTTT.

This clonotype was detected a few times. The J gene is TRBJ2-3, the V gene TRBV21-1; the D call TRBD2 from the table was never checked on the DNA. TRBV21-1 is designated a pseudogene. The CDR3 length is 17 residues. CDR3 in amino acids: CASSKNGTSYPTDTQYF. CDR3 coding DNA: TGTGCCAGCAGCAAAAATGGAACTAGCTATCCAACAGATACGCAGTATTTT.

The CDR3 DNA is TGCAGTGCTAGACCTGTTGGTGGCTACACCTTC. Amino acids: CSARPVGGYTF. This rearrangement joins TRBV20-1 to TRBJ1-2, with unresolved D. The germline V gene encodes CDR1 DFQATT and CDR2 SNEGSKA (reference sequence). V lost 2 bases and J lost 7, with 8 bases in between. The CDR3 totals 11 residues.

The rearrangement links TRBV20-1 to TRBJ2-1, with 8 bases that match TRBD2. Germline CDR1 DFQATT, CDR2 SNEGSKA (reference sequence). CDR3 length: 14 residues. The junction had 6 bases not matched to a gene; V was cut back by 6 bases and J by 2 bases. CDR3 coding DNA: TGCAGTGCGCAAACTAGCGGACCCTACAATGAGCAGTTCTTC. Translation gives CSAQTSGPYNEQFF.

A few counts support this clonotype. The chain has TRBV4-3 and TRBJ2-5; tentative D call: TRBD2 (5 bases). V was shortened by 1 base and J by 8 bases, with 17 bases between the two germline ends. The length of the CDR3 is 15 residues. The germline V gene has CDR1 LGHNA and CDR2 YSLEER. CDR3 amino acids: CASSQVIPSGGTQYF. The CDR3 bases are TGCGCCAGCAGCCAAGTTATCCCCTCTGGAGGAACCCAGTACTTC.

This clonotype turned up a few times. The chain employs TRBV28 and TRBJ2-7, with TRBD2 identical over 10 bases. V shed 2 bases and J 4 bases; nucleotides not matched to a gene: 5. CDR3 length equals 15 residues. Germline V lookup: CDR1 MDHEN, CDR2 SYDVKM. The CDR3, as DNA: TGTGCCAGCAGTTTAACCGGGACTAGCGTATACGAGCAGTACTTC. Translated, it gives CASSLTGTSVYEQYF.